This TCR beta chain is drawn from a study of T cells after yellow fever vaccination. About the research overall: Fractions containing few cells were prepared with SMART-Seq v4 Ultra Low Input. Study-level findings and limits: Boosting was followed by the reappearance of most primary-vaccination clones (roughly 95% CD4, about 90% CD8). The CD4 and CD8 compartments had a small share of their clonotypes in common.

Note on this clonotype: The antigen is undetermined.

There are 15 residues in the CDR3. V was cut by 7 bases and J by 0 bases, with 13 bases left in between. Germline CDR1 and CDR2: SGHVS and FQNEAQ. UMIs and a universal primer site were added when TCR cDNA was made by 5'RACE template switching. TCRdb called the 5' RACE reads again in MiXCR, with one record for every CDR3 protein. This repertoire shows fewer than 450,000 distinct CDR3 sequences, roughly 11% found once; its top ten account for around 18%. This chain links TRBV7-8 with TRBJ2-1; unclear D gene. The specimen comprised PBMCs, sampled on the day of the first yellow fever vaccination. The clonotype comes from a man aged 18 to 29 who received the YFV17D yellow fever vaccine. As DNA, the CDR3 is TGTGCCAGCATCAAGGGCAGTTCCTCCTACAATGAGCAGTTCTTC. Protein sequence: CASIKGSSSYNEQFF.